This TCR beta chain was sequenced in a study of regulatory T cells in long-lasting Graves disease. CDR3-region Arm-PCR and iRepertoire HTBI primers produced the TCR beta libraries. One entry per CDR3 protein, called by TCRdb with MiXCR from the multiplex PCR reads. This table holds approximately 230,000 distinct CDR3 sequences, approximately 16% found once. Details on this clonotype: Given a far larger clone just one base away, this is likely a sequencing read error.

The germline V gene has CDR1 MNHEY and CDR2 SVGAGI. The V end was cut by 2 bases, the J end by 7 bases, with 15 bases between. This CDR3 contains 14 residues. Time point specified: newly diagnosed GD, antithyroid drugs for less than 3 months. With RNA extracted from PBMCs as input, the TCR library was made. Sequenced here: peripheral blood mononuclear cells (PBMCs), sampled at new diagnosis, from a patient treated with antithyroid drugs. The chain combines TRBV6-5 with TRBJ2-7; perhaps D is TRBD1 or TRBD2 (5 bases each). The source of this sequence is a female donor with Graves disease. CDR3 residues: CASSYGGRNNEQYF. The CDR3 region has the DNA TGTGCCAGCAGTTACGGGGGAAGAAACAATGAGCAGTACTTC.